This T cell receptor beta chain was documented in a study of blood T cell repertoires in COVID-19. Study information: The study drew acute and convalescent COVID-19 samples from the United States, Italy and Spain.

Losses at the gene ends were 6 bases for V and 8 bases for J; bases not matched to a gene: 7. CDR3 length: 13 residues. Germline V gene sequence: CDR1 MNHNY, CDR2 SVGAGI (reference sequence). The authors' processing: Estimation of nucleated cell counts was performed using reference gene primer amplification. The method was immunoSEQ multiplex PCR; TCRdb's version includes in-frame clones alone and lacks a portion of them. The V and J calls and the clone size are those of that table, but D and trimming were determined from the DNA. The sample yields over 50,000 clones, roughly 72% seen once. This TCR derives from a woman in her 70s with COVID-19, enrolled during active disease. The rearrangement joins TRBV6-6 to TRBJ2-1; 7 bases align to TRBD1. Material: peripheral blood. CDR3 DNA sequence: TGTGCCAGCAGAGGGGACAGTCGGTATGAGCAGTTCTTC. Protein product: CASRGDSRYEQFF.